The rows below give T cell receptor beta chains drawn from one sample of a study of regulatory T cells in long-lasting Graves disease. TCRdb re-derived calls from the multiplex PCR reads in MiXCR, one entry per CDR3 protein. The profile shows 200,000 to 250,000 distinct CDR3 sequences, approximately 19% of them singletons. This sample was also put to use in a study of T cells in Graves' hyperthyroidism and ophthalmopathy.

The input for sequencing was peripheral blood mononuclear cells (PBMCs), taken at new diagnosis, from a patient treated with antithyroid drugs. These receptors originate from a woman in her twenties or thirties with Graves disease. CDR3s include the opening cysteine and the closing phenylalanine or tryptophan. The D gene is left open where the match is weak. Size is stated as once, few, many, or a class for an expanded clone.

j_gene	d_gene	v_gene	abundance	CDR3aa	CDR3nt
TRBJ1-1	TRBD1	TRBV30	many	CAWSAFTGGGTEAFF	TGTGCCTGGAGTGCCTTCACAGGGGGAGGGACTGAAGCTTTCTTT
TRBJ2-6	NA	TRBV30	many	CATEPLNPGANVLTF	TGTGCCACGGAACCCCTAAACCCTGGGGCCAACGTCCTGACTTTC
TRBJ1-3	NA	TRBV7-9	many	CASSEAGAGNTIYF	TGTGCCAGCAGCGAGGCAGGGGCTGGAAACACCATATATTTT
TRBJ2-5	NA	TRBV20-1	many	CSARVLGLETQYF	TGCAGTGCTAGGGTACTCGGGTTGGAGACCCAGTACTTC
TRBJ1-5	NA	TRBV30	many	CAWSEGPARYSNQPQHF	TGTGCCTGGAGCGAGGGCCCGGCCAGGTATAGCAATCAGCCCCAGCATTTT
TRBJ2-1	TRBD2	TRBV5-1	many	CASSLQGTSGIDEQFF	TGCGCCAGCAGCTTGCAAGGGACTAGCGGGATAGATGAGCAGTTCTTC
TRBJ1-6	NA	TRBV2	once	CASSRRGDSYNSPLHF	TGTGCCAGCAGTAGGAGGGGGGACTCCTATAATTCACCCCTCCACTTT
TRBJ1-1	NA	TRBV19	many	CASLENTEAFF	TGTGCCAGCCTCGAGAACACTGAAGCTTTCTTT
TRBJ1-2	NA	TRBV28	many	CASSSPTVLYTF	TGTGCCAGCAGTTCCCCGACAGTGCTCTACACCTTC
TRBJ1-1	NA	TRBV20-1	few	CSASLDRNTEAFF	TGCAGTGCTAGCCTAGACAGGAACACTGAAGCTTTCTTT
TRBJ2-5	NA	TRBV12-3/TRBV12-4	many	CASSLVPGYQETQYF	TGTGCCAGCAGTTTAGTGCCAGGGTACCAAGAGACCCAGTACTTC
TRBJ2-4	NA	TRBV28	many	CASSSEPGPKNIQYF	TGTGCCAGCAGTTCGGAACCCGGGCCCAAAAACATTCAGTACTTC
TRBJ1-2	TRBD1	TRBV30	many	CACLGQGYGYTF	TGTGCCTGCTTGGGACAGGGCTATGGCTACACCTTC
TRBJ2-1	NA	TRBV2	many	CASISTRGAYNEQFF	TGTGCCAGCATTTCTACTCGAGGGGCTTACAATGAGCAGTTCTTC
TRBJ1-1	NA	TRBV11-1	many	CASSYTGMNTEAFF	TGTGCCAGCAGCTACACAGGGATGAACACTGAAGCTTTCTTT
TRBJ2-1	TRBD2	TRBV11-2	many	CASSLTPPAGGNEQFF	TGTGCCAGCAGCTTAACACCCCCAGCGGGGGGAAATGAGCAGTTCTTC
TRBJ2-1	TRBD1	TRBV12-3/TRBV12-4	many	CASSLGGQGALYNEQFF	TGTGCCAGCAGTTTAGGAGGACAGGGGGCATTGTACAATGAGCAGTTCTTC
TRBJ2-7	NA	TRBV11-2	many	CASSQDGRGREQYF	TGCGCCAGCAGCCAAGATGGGAGGGGGAGAGAGCAGTACTTC
TRBJ2-3	NA	TRBV7-9	many	CASSLDGADTQYF	TGTGCCAGCAGCTTAGATGGGGCAGATACGCAGTATTTT
TRBJ2-7	TRBD1	TRBV20-1	few	CSARGTTGGEQYF	TGCAGTGCTAGAGGCACGACAGGGGGCGAGCAGTACTTC
TRBJ1-6	NA	TRBV19	many	CASSRPGDNSPLHF	TGTGCCAGTAGTAGGCCAGGGGATAATTCACCCCTCCACTTT
TRBJ2-2	NA	TRBV4-2	many	CASSQDRSHTGELFF	TGTGCCAGCAGCCAAGATAGGAGTCACACCGGGGAGCTGTTTTTT